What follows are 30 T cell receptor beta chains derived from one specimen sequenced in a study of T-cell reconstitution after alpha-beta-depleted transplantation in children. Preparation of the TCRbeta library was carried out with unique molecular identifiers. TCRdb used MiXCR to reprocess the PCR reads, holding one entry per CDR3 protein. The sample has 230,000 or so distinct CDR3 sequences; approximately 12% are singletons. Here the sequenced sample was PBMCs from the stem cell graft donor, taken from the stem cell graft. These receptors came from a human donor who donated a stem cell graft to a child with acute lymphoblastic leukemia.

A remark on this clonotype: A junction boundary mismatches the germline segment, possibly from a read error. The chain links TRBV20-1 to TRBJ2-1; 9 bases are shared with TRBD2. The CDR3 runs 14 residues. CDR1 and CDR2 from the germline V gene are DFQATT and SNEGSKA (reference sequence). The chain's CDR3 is CSARGTSSDNEQFF. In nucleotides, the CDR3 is TGCAGTGCTAGGGGGACTAGCTCCGACAATGAGCAGTTCTTC.

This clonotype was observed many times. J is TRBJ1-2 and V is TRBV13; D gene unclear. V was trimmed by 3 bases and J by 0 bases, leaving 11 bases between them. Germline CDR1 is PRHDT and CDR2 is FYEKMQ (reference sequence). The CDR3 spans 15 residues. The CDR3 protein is CASSLQSHPNYGYTF. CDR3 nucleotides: TGTGCCAGCAGCTTGCAGAGCCACCCTAACTATGGCTACACCTTC.

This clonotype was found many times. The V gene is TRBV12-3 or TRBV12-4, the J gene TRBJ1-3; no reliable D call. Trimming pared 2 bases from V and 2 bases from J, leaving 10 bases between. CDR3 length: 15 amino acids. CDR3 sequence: CASSLKGTTGNTIYF. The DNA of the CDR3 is TGTGCCAGCAGTTTAAAGGGAACAACTGGAAACACCATATATTTT.

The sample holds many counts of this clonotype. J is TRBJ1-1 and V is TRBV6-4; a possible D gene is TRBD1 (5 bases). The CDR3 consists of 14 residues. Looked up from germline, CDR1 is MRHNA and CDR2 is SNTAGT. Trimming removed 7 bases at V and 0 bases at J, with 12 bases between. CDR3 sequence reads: CASKFGHMNTEAFF. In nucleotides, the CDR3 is TGTGCCAGCAAATTTGGACACATGAACACTGAAGCTTTCTTT.

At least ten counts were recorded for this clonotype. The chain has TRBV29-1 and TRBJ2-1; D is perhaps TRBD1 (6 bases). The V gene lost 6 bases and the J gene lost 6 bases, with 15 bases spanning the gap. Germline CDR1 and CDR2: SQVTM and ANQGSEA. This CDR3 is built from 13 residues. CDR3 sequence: CSVLQGLSNEQFF. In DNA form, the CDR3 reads TGCAGCGTACTACAGGGCCTCAGCAATGAGCAGTTCTTC.

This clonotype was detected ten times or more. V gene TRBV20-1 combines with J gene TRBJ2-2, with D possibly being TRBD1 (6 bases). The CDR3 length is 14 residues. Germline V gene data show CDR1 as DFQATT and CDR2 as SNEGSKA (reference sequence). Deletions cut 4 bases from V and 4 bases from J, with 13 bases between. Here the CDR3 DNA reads TGCAGTGCTAAGCCGACAGGTTTCACCGGGGAGCTGTTTTTT. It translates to CSAKPTGFTGELFF.

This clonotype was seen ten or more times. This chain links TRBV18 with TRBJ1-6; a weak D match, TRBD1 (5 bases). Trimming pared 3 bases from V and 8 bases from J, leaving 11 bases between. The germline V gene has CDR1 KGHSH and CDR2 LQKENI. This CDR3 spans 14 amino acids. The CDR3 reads CASSPTGTDSPLHF. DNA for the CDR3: TGTGCCAGCTCACCGACCGGGACGGATTCACCCCTCCACTTT.

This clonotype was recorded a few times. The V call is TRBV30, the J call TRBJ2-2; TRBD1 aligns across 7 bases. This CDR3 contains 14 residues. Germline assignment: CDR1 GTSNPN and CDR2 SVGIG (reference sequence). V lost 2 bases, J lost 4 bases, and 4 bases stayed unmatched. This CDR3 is CAWSRHRGTGELFF. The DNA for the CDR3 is TGTGCCTGGAGTCGACACAGGGGCACCGGGGAGCTGTTTTTT. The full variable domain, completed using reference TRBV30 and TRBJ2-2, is SQTIHQWPATLVQPVGSPLSLECTVEGTSNPNLYWYRQAAGRGLQLLFYSVGIGQISSEVPQNLSASRPQDRQFILSSKKLLLSDSGFYLCAWSRHRGTGELFFGEGSRLTVL.

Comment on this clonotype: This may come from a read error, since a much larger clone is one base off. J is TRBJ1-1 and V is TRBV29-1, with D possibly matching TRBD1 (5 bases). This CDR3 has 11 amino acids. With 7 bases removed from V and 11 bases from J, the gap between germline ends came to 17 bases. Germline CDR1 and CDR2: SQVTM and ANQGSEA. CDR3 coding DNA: TGCAGCGCCGCCAATGGGGCTGGGGCTTTCTTT. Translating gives CSAANGAGAFF.

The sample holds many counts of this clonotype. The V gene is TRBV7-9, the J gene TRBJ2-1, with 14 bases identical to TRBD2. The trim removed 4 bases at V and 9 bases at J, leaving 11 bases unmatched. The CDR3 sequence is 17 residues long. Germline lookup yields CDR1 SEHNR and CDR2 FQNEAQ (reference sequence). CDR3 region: CASSSPTSGRAASEQFF. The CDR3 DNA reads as TGTGCCAGCAGCTCACCGACTAGCGGGAGGGCCGCGAGTGAGCAGTTCTTC.

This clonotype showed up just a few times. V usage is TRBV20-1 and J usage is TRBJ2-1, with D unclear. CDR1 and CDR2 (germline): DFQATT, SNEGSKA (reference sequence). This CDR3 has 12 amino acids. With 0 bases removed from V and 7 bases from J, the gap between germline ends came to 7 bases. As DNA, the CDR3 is TGCAGTGCTAGAGATTCCGTAAATGAGCAGTTCTTC. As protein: CSARDSVNEQFF.

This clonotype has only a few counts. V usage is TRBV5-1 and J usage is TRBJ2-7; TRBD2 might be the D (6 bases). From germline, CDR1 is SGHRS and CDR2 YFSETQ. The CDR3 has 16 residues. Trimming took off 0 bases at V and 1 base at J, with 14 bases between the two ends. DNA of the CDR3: TGCGCCAGCAGCTTGGAAGGCGGGGCCCATTCCTACGAGCAGTACTTC. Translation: CASSLEGGAHSYEQYF.

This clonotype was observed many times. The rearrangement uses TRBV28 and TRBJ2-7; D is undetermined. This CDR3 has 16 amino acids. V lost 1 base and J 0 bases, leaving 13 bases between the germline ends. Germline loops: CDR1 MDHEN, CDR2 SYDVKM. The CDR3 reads CASSLSEKMSSYEQYF. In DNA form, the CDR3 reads TGTGCCAGCAGTTTATCCGAAAAGATGAGCTCCTACGAGCAGTACTTC.

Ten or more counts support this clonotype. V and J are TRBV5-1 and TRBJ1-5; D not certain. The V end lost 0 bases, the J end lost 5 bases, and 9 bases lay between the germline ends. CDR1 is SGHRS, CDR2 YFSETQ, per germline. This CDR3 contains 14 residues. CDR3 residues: CASSLEAGDQPQHF. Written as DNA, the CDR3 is TGCGCCAGCAGCTTGGAGGCAGGCGATCAGCCCCAGCATTTT.

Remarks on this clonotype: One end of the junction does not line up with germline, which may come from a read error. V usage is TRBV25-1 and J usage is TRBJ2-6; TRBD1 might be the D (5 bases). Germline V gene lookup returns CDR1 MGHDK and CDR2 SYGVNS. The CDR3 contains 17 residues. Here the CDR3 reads CASSESVRFSGANGLTF. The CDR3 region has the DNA TGTGCCAGCAGTGAATCCGTCAGGTTCTCTGGGGCCAACGGCCTGACTTTC.

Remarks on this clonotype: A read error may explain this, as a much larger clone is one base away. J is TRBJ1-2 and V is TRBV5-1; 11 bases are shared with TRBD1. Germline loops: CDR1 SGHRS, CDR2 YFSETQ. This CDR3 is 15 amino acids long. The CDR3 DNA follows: TGCGCCAGCAGCTTGAAGGGACAGGGGGGAGTTGGCGACACCTTC. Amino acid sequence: CASSLKGQGGVGDTF.

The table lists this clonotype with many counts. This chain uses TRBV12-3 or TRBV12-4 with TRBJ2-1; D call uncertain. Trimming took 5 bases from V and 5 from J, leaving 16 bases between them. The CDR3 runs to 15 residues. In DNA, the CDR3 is TGTGCCAGCAGTCCGCGCCTAGGGCCCAACAATGAGCAGTTCTTC. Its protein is CASSPRLGPNNEQFF.

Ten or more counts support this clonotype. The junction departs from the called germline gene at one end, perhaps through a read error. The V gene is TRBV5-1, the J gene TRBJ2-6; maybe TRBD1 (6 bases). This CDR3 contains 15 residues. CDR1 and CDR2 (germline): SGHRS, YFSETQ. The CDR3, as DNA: TGTGCCAGCAGTCCACAGGGATCTGGGGCCAACGTCCTGACTTTC. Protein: CASSPQGSGANVLTF. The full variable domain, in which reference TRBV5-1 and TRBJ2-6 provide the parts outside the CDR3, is KAGVTQTPRYLIKTRGQQVTLSCSPISGHRSVSWYQQTPGQGLQFLFEYFSETQRNKGNFPGRFSGRQFSNSRSEMNVSTLELGDSALYLCASSPQGSGANVLTFGAGSRLTVL.

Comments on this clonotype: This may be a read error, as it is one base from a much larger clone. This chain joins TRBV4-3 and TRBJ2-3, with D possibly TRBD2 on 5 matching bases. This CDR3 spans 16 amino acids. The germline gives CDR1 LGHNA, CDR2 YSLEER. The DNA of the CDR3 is TGCGCCATCAGCCAAGCCCGAGGAGGTTTAGCAGATACGCAGTATTTT. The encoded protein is CAISQARGGLADTQYF.

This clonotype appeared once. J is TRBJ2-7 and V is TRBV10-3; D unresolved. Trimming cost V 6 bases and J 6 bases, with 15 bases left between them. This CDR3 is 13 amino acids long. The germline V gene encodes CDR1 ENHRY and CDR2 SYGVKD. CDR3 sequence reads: CAISPGLACEQYF. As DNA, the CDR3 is TGTGCCATCAGCCCCGGGCTCGCCTGCGAGCAGTACTTC.

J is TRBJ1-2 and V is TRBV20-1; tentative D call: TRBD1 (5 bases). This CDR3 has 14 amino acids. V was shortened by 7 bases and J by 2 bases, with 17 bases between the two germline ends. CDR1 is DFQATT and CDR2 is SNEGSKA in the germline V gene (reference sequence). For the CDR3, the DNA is TGCAGTGAGTATGGACATACGGGGAACTATGGCTACACCTTC. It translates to CSEYGHTGNYGYTF.

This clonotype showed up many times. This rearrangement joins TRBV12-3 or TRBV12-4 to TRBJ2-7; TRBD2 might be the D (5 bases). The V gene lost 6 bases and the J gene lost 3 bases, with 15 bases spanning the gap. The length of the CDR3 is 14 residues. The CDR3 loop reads CASSPNQGSYEQYF. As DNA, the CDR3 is TGTGCCAGCAGCCCCAACCAAGGGAGCTACGAGCAGTACTTC.

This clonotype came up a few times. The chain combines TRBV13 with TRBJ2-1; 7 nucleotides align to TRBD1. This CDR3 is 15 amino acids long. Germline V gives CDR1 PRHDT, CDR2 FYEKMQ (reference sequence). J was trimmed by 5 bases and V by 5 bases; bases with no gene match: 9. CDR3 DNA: TGTGCCAGCAGCCCCCCCCGACAGGGAAACAATGAGCAGTTCTTC. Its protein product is CASSPPRQGNNEQFF.

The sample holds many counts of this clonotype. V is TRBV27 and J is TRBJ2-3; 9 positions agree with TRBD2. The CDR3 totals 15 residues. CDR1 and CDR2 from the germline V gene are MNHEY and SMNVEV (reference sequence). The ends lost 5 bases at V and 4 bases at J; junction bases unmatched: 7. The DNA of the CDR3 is TGTGCCAGCAGTCCCAGCGGGGGGACCCCAGATACGCAGTATTTT. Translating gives CASSPSGGTPDTQYF.

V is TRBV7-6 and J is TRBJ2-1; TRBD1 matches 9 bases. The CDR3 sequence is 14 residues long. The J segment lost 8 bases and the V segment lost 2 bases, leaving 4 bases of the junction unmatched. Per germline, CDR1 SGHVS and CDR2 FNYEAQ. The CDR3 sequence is CASSLWGQGDEQFF. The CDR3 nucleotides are TGTGCCAGCAGCTTATGGGGACAGGGAGATGAGCAGTTCTTC.

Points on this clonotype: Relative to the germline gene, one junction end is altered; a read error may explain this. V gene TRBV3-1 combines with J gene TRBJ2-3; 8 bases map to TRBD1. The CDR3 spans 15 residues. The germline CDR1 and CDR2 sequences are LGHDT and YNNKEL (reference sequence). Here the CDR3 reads CASCHHRGAEDTQYF. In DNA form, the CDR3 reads TGTGCCAGCTGCCACCACAGGGGGGCGGAGGATACGCAGTATTTT.

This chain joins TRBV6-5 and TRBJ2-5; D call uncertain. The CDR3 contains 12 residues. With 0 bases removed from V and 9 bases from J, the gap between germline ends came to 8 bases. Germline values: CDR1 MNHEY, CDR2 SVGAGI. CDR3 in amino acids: CASSYSCRPQYF. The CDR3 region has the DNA TGTGCCAGCAGTTACTCTTGCCGACCCCAGTACTTC.

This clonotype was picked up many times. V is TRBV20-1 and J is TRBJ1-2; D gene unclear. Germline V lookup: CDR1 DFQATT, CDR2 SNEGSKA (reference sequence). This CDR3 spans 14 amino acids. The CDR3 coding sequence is TGCAGCCCCTTGACGGGCCCCATCGTCTATGGCTACACCTTC. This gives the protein CSPLTGPIVYGYTF.

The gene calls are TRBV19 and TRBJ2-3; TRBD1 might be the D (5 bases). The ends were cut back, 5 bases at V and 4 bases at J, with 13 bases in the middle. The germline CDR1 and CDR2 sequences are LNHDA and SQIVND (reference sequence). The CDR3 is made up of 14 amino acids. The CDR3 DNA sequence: TGTGCCAGTAGTCTCGACAGAGGCGCAGATACGCAGTATTTT. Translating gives CASSLDRGADTQYF.

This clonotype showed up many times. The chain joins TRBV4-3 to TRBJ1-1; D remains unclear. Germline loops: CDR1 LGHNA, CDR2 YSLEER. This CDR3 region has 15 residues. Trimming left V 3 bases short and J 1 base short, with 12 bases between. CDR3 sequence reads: CASSQYTSANTEAFF. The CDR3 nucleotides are TGCGCCAGCAGCCAGTATACATCTGCGAACACTGAAGCTTTCTTT.